This record covers a single T cell receptor (beta chain). Its specificity is unknown. The junction and the germline gene differ at one end; a read error may be behind it. This entry is derived from a study of shared clonotypes between healthy human individuals. Study conclusions and caveats: The study found roughly 5% of naive CD4 clonotypes shared across several donors.

Per germline, CDR1 MNHNS and CDR2 SASEGT. The length of the CDR3 is 14 residues. Assay: immunoSEQ multiplex PCR; the TCRdb copy retains only in-frame clones and omits some. The sample records fewer than 2.5 million clones, roughly 93% being singletons. The sequenced sample consisted of naive CD4+ T cells from PBMCs. Subset denoted: CD45RA+ positively selected. This receptor was obtained from a man younger than 30 in good health. Some clones in this sample may be carry-over from other donors' samples. V is TRBV6-1 and J is TRBJ1-4; D gene uncertain. The CDR3 nucleotides read TGTGCCAGCAGTGGGGGTTCTACTAAGGAAAAACTGTTTTTT. Protein: CASSGGSTKEKLFF.